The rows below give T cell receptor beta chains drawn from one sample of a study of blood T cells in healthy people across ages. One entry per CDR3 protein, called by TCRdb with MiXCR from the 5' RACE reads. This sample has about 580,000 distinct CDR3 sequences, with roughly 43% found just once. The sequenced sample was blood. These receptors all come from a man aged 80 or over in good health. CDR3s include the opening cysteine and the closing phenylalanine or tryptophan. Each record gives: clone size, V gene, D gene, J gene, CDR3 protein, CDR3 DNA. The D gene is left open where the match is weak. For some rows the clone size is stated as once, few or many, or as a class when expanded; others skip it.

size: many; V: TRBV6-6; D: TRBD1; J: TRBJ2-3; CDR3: CASTSSGGSVDTQYF; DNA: TGTGCCAGCACCTCCTCAGGGGGCTCGGTAGATACGCAGTATTTT
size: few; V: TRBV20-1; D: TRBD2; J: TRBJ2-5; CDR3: CSASRRLAGVETQYF; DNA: TGCAGTGCTAGCCGTAGGCTAGCGGGAGTGGAGACCCAGTACTTC
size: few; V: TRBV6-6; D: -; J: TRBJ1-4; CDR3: CASSYRGGGTNEKLFF; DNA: TGTGCCAGCAGTTACCGGGGCGGTGGAACTAATGAAAAACTGTTTTTT
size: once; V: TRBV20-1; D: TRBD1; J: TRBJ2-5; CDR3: CSVPGGGQGQETQYF; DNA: TGCAGTGTCCCTGGAGGGGGACAGGGACAAGAGACCCAGTACTTC
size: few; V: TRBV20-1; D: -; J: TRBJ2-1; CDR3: CSPVGVSAQFF; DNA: TGCAGTCCCGTTGGGGTATCGGCGCAGTTCTTC
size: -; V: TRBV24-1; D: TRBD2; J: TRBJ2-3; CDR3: CATSDPTSGPDTQYF; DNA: TGTGCCACCAGTGATCCGACTAGCGGGCCGGATACGCAGTATTTT
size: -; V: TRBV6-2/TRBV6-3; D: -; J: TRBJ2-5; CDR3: CASSLRTRETQYF; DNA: TGTGCCAGCAGCTTGAGGACAAGAGAGACCCAGTACTTC
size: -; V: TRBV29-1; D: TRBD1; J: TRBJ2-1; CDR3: CSIVTGGHEQFF; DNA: TGCAGCATTGTTACAGGGGGCCATGAGCAGTTCTTC
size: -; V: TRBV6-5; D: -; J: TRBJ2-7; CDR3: CASSYSMSPYEQYF; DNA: TGTGCCAGCAGTTACTCGATGTCCCCCTACGAGCAGTACTTC
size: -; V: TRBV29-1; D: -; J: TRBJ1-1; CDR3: CSVGQQGGSTEAFF; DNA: TGCAGCGTTGGCCAACAGGGCGGGAGCACTGAAGCTTTCTTT
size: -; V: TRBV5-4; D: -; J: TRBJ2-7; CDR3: CASSLTGTYNEQYF; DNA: TGTGCCAGCAGCTTGACAGGGACCTACAATGAGCAGTACTTC
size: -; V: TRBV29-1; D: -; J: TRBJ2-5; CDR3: CSTGRDTQETQYF; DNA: TGCAGCACCGGCCGGGACACCCAAGAGACCCAGTACTTC
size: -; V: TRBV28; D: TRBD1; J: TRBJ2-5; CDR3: CASSNAGTGGAGTQYF; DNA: TGTGCCAGCAGTAACGCCGGGACAGGGGGCGCAGGGACCCAGTACTTC
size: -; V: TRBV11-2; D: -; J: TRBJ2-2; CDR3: CASSLDTGFGELFF; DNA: TGTGCCAGCAGCTTAGATACAGGGTTCGGGGAGCTGTTTTTT
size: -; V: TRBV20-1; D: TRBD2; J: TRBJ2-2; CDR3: CSARDVAGGTANTRELFF; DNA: TGCAGTGCTAGAGATGTAGCGGGGGGTACCGCGAACACCAGGGAGCTGTTTTTT
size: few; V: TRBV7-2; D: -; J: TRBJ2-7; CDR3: CASSLAPRSPYEQYF; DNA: TGTGCCAGCAGCTTAGCTCCACGAAGCCCCTACGAGCAGTACTTC
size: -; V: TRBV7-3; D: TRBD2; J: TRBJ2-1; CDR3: CASSTPAGGLAGLSYNEQFF; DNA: TGTGCCAGCAGCACCCCGGCAGGGGGACTAGCGGGACTCTCCTACAATGAGCAGTTCTTC
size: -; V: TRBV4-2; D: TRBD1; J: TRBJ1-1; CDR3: CASSHLTGGRNTEAFF; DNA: TGTGCCAGCAGCCACCTGACAGGGGGAAGGAACACTGAAGCTTTCTTT
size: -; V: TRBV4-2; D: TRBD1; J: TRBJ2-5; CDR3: CASSPGTGVETQYF; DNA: TGTGCCAGCAGCCCCGGGACAGGGGTAGAGACCCAGTACTTC
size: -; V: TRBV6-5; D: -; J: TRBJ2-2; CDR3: CASSYSIGTVGELFF; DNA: TGTGCCAGCAGTTACTCGATTGGGACTGTCGGGGAGCTGTTTTTT
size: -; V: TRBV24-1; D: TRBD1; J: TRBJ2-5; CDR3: CATSDRTGKETQYF; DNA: TGTGCCACCAGTGACCGGACAGGGAAAGAGACCCAGTACTTC
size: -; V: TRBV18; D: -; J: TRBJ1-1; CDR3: CASSPGHSNTEAFF; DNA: TGTGCCAGCTCACCGGGACACTCGAACACTGAAGCTTTCTTT
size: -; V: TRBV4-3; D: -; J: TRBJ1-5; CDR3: CASSQEGGYGQPQHF; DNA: TGCGCCAGCAGCCAAGAGGGAGGGTACGGTCAGCCCCAGCATTTT
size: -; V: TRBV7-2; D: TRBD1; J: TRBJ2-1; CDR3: CASTRTGFNEQFF; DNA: TGTGCCAGCACGCGGACAGGGTTCAATGAGCAGTTCTTC
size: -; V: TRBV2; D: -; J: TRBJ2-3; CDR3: CASRGRGLRTDTQYF; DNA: TGTGCCAGCCGCGGCCGGGGGCTGCGCACAGATACGCAGTATTTT
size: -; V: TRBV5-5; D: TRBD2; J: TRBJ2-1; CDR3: CASSVVGQGGTSGSYNEQFF; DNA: TGTGCCAGCAGCGTGGTAGGGCAGGGGGGGACTAGCGGTTCCTACAATGAGCAGTTCTTC
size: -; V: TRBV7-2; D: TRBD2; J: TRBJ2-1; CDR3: CASSLDGASGRKQFF; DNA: TGTGCCAGCAGCTTAGATGGGGCTAGCGGGAGAAAGCAGTTCTTC
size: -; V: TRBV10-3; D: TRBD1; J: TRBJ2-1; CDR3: CAISSPRDRGGLEQFF; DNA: TGTGCCATCAGTAGCCCCCGGGACAGGGGGGGACTGGAGCAGTTCTTC
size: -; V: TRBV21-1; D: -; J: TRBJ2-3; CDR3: CASSKWADLWDTQYF; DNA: TGTGCCAGCAGCAAATGGGCGGACCTCTGGGATACGCAGTATTTT
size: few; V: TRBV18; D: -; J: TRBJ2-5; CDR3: CASSPPANQETQYF; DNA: TGTGCCAGCTCACCACCGGCCAATCAAGAGACCCAGTACTTC
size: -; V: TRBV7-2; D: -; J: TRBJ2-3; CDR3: CASSFGLASDTQYF; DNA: TGTGCCAGCAGCTTCGGCCTAGCCTCAGATACGCAGTATTTT
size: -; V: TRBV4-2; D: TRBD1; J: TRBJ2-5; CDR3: CASSQERRGGGHQETQYF; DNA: TGTGCCAGCAGCCAAGAAAGGAGAGGGGGCGGCCACCAAGAGACCCAGTACTTC
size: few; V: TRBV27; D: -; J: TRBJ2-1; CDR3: CASSFTGSAYNEQFF; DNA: TGTGCCAGCAGTTTCACAGGGTCGGCCTACAATGAGCAGTTCTTC
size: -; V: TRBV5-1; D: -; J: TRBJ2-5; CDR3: CASSWTGDQEAQYF; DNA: TGCGCCAGCAGTTGGACGGGGGACCAAGAGGCCCAGTACTTC
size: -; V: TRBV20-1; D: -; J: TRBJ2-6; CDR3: CSAMRVSGANVLTF; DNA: TGCAGTGCTATGAGAGTCTCTGGGGCCAACGTCCTGACTTTC
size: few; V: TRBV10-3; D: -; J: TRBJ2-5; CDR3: CAISESRQQETQYF; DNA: TGTGCCATCAGTGAGTCGAGACAGCAAGAGACCCAGTACTTC
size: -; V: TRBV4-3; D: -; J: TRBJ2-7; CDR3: CASSPGPQPYYEQYF; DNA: TGCGCCAGCAGCCCCGGGCCCCAGCCCTACTACGAGCAGTACTTC
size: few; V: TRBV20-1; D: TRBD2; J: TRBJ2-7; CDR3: CSARFGERETYEQYF; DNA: TGCAGTGCTAGATTCGGCGAGCGGGAGACCTACGAGCAGTACTTC
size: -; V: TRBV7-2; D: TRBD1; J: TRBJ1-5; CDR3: CASSRLGTGAGLAQHF; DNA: TGTGCCAGCAGCCGACTGGGGACAGGGGCAGGGTTGGCCCAGCATTTT
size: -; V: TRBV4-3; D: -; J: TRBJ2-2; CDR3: CASSQQASTVPSGELFF; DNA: TGCGCCAGCAGCCAACAGGCCAGTACCGTCCCGAGCGGGGAGCTGTTTTTT
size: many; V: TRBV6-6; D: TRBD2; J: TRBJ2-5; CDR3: CASWASGEETQYF; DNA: TGTGCCAGCTGGGCTAGCGGGGAAGAGACCCAGTACTTC
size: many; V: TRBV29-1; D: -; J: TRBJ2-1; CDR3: CSVEVLGIGSGLYNEQFF; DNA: TGCAGCGTTGAAGTCCTCGGAATTGGCAGTGGCCTCTACAATGAGCAGTTCTTC
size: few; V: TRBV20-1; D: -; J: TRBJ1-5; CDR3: CSASRSGNQPQHF; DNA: TGCAGTGCCTCTCGTTCGGGCAATCAGCCCCAGCATTTT
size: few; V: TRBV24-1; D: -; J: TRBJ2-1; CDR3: CATSVGPFDEQFF; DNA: TGTGCCACCAGTGTAGGACCGTTCGACGAGCAGTTCTTC
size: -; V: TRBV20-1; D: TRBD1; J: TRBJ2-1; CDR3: CSASETGYNEQFF; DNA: TGCAGTGCTAGTGAGACAGGGTACAATGAGCAGTTCTTC
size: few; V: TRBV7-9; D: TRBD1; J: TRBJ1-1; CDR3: CASATGSYTEAFF; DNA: TGTGCCAGTGCGACAGGGTCCTACACTGAAGCTTTCTTT
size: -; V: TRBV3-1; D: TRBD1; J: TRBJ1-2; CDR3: CASSLRTGAPTGDGYTF; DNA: TGTGCCAGCAGCCTTAGGACAGGGGCCCCAACTGGGGATGGCTACACCTTC
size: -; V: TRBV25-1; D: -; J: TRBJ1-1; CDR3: CASKPPGSETEAFF; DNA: TGTGCCAGCAAGCCTCCAGGATCGGAAACTGAAGCTTTCTTT
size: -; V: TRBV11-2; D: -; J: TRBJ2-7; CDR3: CARSSYRNRAEWEAYEQYF; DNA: TGTGCCAGGAGCTCTTACCGGAACCGAGCGGAATGGGAAGCCTACGAGCAGTACTTC
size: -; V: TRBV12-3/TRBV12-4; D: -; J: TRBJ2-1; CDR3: CASSRSLGDLSYNEQFF; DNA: TGTGCCAGCAGCCGCAGCCTCGGTGATTTATCCTACAATGAGCAGTTCTTC
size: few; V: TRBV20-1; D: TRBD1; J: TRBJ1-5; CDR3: CSARAGDRVSHQPQHF; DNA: TGCAGTGCTAGAGCTGGCGACAGGGTGTCTCATCAGCCCCAGCATTTT
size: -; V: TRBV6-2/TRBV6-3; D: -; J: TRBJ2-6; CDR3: CASSLSLQGAGANVLTF; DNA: TGTGCCAGCAGTCTATCACTACAGGGCGCTGGGGCCAACGTCCTGACTTTC
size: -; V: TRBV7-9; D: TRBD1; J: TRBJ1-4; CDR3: CASSSPDREATNEKLFF; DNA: TGTGCCAGCAGCTCCCCGGACAGGGAGGCAACTAATGAAAAACTGTTTTTT
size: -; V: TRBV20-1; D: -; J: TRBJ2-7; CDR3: CSAKPMLRTSREQYF; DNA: TGCAGTGCTAAGCCCATGCTCAGGACATCCCGGGAGCAGTACTTC
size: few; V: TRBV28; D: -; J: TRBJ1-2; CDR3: CASSRGLNYGYTF; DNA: TGTGCCAGCAGTAGGGGACTCAACTATGGCTACACCTTC
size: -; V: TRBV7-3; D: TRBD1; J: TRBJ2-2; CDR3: CASSNTGGWRELFF; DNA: TGTGCCAGCAGTAATACAGGGGGTTGGAGGGAGCTGTTTTTT
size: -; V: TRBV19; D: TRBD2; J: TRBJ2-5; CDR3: CASSIVRSSGPLTKETQYF; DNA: TGTGCCAGTAGTATTGTGAGGTCTAGCGGGCCTCTTACGAAAGAGACCCAGTACTTC
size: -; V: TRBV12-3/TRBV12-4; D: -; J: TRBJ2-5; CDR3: CASSTPSRDEQYF; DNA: TGTGCCAGCAGTACCCCCTCGCGAGATGAGCAGTACTTC
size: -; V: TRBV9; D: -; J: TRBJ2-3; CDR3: CASSVPPGDTQYF; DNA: TGTGCCAGCAGCGTACCGCCCGGTGATACGCAGTATTTT
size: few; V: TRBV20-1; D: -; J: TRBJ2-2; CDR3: CSAINLEGPGELFF; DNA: TGCAGTGCTATCAACTTGGAGGGGCCCGGGGAGCTGTTTTTT